These 24 T cell receptor beta chains share one sample of origin, sequenced in a study of blood T cell repertoires in COVID-19. This table comes from immunoSEQ multiplex PCR, and its TCRdb copy is limited to in-frame clones, with some not included. The table shows around 200,000 clones, with roughly four fifths occurring only once. Sample: peripheral blood. The receptors shown here come from a man between 45 and 60 years old who had recovered from COVID-19.

This clone has a single count. The same CDR3 can be traced to other DNA sequences in this sample. V gene TRBV28 combines with J gene TRBJ1-1, with 7 bases aligning to TRBD1. Trimming cost V 2 bases and J 0 bases; bases outside gene matches: 3. Germline CDR1 reads MDHEN; CDR2 reads SYDVKM. The CDR3 sequence is 15 residues long. CDR3 in DNA: TGTGCCAGCAGTTTACCTGGGACAGTGAACACTGAAGCTTTCTTT. Amino acid sequence: CASSLPGTVNTEAFF.

CDR3 protein: CSGGTGTSGRFYNEQFF. In nucleotides, the CDR3 is TGCAGCGGGGGCACCGGGACTAGCGGGAGGTTTTACAATGAGCAGTTCTTC. V usage is TRBV29-1 and J usage is TRBJ2-1; 15 bases align to TRBD2. In germline, CDR1 is SQVTM, CDR2 ANQGSEA. The CDR3 runs 17 residues. Trimming removed 7 bases from V and 4 bases from J; junction bases left unmatched: 11.

This clone showed up just once. This rearrangement joins TRBV10-3 to TRBJ2-2; possible D gene TRBD2, 5 bases. This CDR3 comprises 15 residues. CDR1 ENHRY and CDR2 SYGVKD come from the germline V gene. V gave up 4 bases and J gave up 0 bases, with 9 bases separating them. The CDR3 here is CAISGSGTNTGELFF. The CDR3 region has the DNA TGTGCCATCAGTGGCAGCGGAACGAACACCGGGGAGCTGTTTTTT.

The chain has TRBV5-3 and TRBJ2-3, with TRBD2 as a possible D gene (6 bases). TRBV5-3 is sorted into the ORF group, with uncertain function. V shed 0 bases and J shed 0 bases, with 11 bases lying between them. The length of the CDR3 is 16 residues. The DNA of the CDR3 is TGTGCCAGAAGCTTGGCCCTAAGCGGGAGCACAGATACGCAGTATTTT. It yields the protein CARSLALSGSTDTQYF.

Here the CDR3 DNA reads TGTGCCAGCACACAGGGGAATGAAAAACTGTTTTTT. Residues: CASTQGNEKLFF. This chain connects TRBV28 to TRBJ1-4; 7 bases match TRBD1. The CDR3 sequence is 12 residues long. Germline V gene data show CDR1 as MDHEN and CDR2 as SYDVKM. V shed 7 bases, J shed 5 bases, and the junction held 1 base outside the gene matches.

This rearrangement joins TRBV29-1 to TRBJ2-1, with 13 bases that match TRBD2. Germline V CDR1 and CDR2: SQVTM, ANQGSEA. The CDR3 extends over 16 amino acids. The V segment lost 5 bases and the J segment 0 bases; nucleotides outside the gene matches: 4. The CDR3 loop is CSVTGLAGASYNEQFF. CDR3 nucleotide sequence: TGCAGCGTTACCGGACTAGCGGGAGCCTCCTACAATGAGCAGTTCTTC.

The gene calls are TRBV5-1 and TRBJ2-3; TRBD2 matches at 7 bases. The V gene end was trimmed by 1 base and the J gene end by 4 bases; junction bases not matched to a gene: 3. Germline-derived CDR1 and CDR2 are SGHRS and YFSETQ. The CDR3 is 14 amino acids. For the CDR3, the DNA is TGCGCCAGCAGCTTGCGGGGGGACTCAGATACGCAGTATTTT. Its translation is CASSLRGDSDTQYF.

This clone was seen a few times. CDR3 amino acids: CASSRLNRGQFF. CDR3 DNA sequence: TGTGCCAGCAGTCGCCTAAATAGGGGGCAGTTCTTC. This chain joins TRBV27 and TRBJ2-1; D might be TRBD1 (5 bases). V lost 5 bases, J lost 12 bases, and 14 bases lay in between. The CDR3 is 12 residues long. Germline values: CDR1 MNHEY, CDR2 SMNVEV (reference sequence).

V usage is TRBV30 and J usage is TRBJ1-2, with D perhaps matching TRBD1 (5 bases). The CDR3 extends over 12 amino acids. V lost 0 bases and J 8 bases, leaving 10 bases between the germline ends. Germline V gene lookup returns CDR1 GTSNPN and CDR2 SVGIG (reference sequence). For the CDR3, the DNA is TGTGCCTGGAGTGTAGGGGTAGGGGGCTACACCTTC. Amino acid sequence: CAWSVGVGGYTF.

V usage is TRBV19 and J usage is TRBJ2-3; the D gene is possibly TRBD2 (5 bases). V lost 4 bases and J lost 2, with 16 bases in between. The CDR3 loop spans 16 amino acids. Looked up from germline, CDR1 is LNHDA and CDR2 is SQIVND (reference sequence). CDR3 residues: CASSRTRTGSTDTQYF. In DNA form, the CDR3 reads TGTGCCAGTAGTAGAACTCGGACTGGATCCACAGATACGCAGTATTTT.

This clone was detected only once. The V gene is TRBV6-1, the J gene TRBJ1-2; D ambiguous. Germline CDR1 reads MNHNS; CDR2 reads SASEGT. The CDR3 length is 13 residues. V was cut by 3 bases and J by 4 bases, with 9 bases left in between. CDR3 region: CASSDRPIYGYTF. Written as DNA, the CDR3 is TGTGCCAGCAGTGACAGGCCGATCTATGGCTACACCTTC.

V and J are TRBV11-2 and TRBJ2-1; TRBD1 matches at 9 bases. Germline loops: CDR1 SGHAT, CDR2 FQNNGV. The V segment lost 2 bases and the J segment 6 bases; nucleotides outside the gene matches: 5. CDR3 length equals 15 residues. The CDR3 here is CASSLTQGALNEQFF. In DNA, the CDR3 is TGTGCCAGCAGCTTAACACAGGGGGCCCTCAATGAGCAGTTCTTC.

The gene calls are TRBV2 and TRBJ1-4, with 7 nucleotides matching TRBD1. Per the germline V gene, CDR1 is SNHLY and CDR2 is FYNNEI. With 4 bases clipped from V and 8 bases from J, the junction kept 7 bases outside the gene matches. The CDR3 has 14 residues. DNA for the CDR3: TGTGCCAGCAGTGGAGGCAGGGGGGAAGAAAAACTGTTTTTT. Translation: CASSGGRGEEKLFF. Looking up the rest from reference TRBV2 and TRBJ1-4 gives the full variable domain: EPEVTQTPSHQVTQMGQEVILRCVPISNHLYFYWYRQILGQKVEFLVSFYNNEISEKSEIFDDQFSVERPDGSNFTLKIRSTKLEDSAMYFCASSGGRGEEKLFFGSGTQLSVL.

The chain employs TRBV5-1 and TRBJ2-7; 9 positions agree with TRBD2. The junction had 7 bases not matched to a gene; V was cut back by 0 bases and J by 6 bases. The CDR3 is 15 amino acids. The germline V gene has CDR1 SGHRS and CDR2 YFSETQ. This CDR3 reads CASSLDGGRATEQYF. The CDR3 bases are TGCGCCAGCAGCTTGGATGGCGGGAGGGCCACCGAGCAGTACTTC.

The chain links TRBV5-4 to TRBJ2-6; TRBD2 aligns across 13 bases. CDR1 and CDR2 (germline): SGHNT, YYREEE (reference sequence). The CDR3 has 18 residues. The trim removed 4 bases at V and 2 bases at J, leaving 6 bases unmatched. The CDR3 sequence is CASSPGLAGVAGANVLTF. The CDR3 bases are TGTGCCAGCAGCCCCGGACTAGCGGGAGTAGCTGGGGCCAACGTCCTGACTTTC.

This rearrangement joins TRBV13 to TRBJ1-5; D is perhaps TRBD1 (5 bases). V lost 3 bases, J lost 4 bases, and 7 bases lay in between. The CDR3 length is 13 residues. Germline values: CDR1 PRHDT, CDR2 FYEKMQ (reference sequence). The CDR3 nucleotides read TGTGCCAGCAGCTTTCAGGGAAATCAGCCCCAGCATTTT. Translation gives CASSFQGNQPQHF. Based on the CDR3 plus reference TRBV13 and TRBJ1-5, the full variable domain is AAGVIQSPRHLIKEKRETATLKCYPIPRHDTVYWYQQGPGQDPQFLISFYEKMQSDKGSIPDRFSAQQFSDYHSELNMSSLELGDSALYFCASSFQGNQPQHFGDGTRLSIL.

In this sample, this clone turned up once. The rearrangement uses TRBV6-6 and TRBJ2-7, with 8 bases identical to TRBD2. CDR1 is MNHNY, CDR2 SVGAGI, per germline (reference sequence). J lost 0 bases, V lost 4 bases, and 5 bases had no gene match. The CDR3 runs to 15 residues. The CDR3 here is CASSLLAASSYEQYF. DNA for the CDR3: TGTGCCAGCAGTTTACTAGCGGCAAGCTCCTACGAGCAGTACTTC.

The rearrangement joins TRBV14 to TRBJ1-3; a weak D match, TRBD1 (5 bases). This CDR3 has 12 residues. The germline V and J ends were trimmed by 5 bases and 4 bases, with 6 bases remaining between them. Germline V gives CDR1 SGHDN, CDR2 FVKESK. CDR3 sequence: CASSGAGNTIYF. The DNA of the CDR3 is TGTGCCAGCAGCGGGGCCGGAAACACCATATATTTT.

The chain carries TRBV6-7 and TRBJ2-3, with 13 bases aligning to TRBD2. TRBV6-7 is classed as an ORF, of uncertain function. V trimming: 2 bases; J trimming: 1 base; junction bases outside the gene matches: 0. The CDR3 loop spans 16 amino acids. The CDR3 coding sequence is TGTGCCAGCAGTTACGGGACTAGCGGGGGCACAGATACGCAGTATTTT. Amino acid sequence: CASSYGTSGGTDTQYF.

V usage is TRBV5-4 and J usage is TRBJ1-6; 8 nucleotides line up with TRBD1. The CDR3 is 18 residues long. Germline assignment: CDR1 SGHNT and CDR2 YYREEE (reference sequence). Trimming removed 4 bases from V and 6 bases from J; junction bases left unmatched: 15. In DNA form, the CDR3 reads TGTGCCAGCAGCGCGCTTAGAGGACAGGGTTTCGGTAATTCACCCCTCCACTTT. Protein sequence: CASSALRGQGFGNSPLHF.

The rearrangement joins TRBV10-3 to TRBJ2-1, with TRBD2 matching 7 bases. Trimming took 4 bases from V and 6 from J; bases not matched to a gene: 9. This CDR3 has 15 residues. Per the germline V gene, CDR1 is ENHRY and CDR2 is SYGVKD. CDR3 in amino acids: CAISVVAGAPNEQFF. Written as DNA, the CDR3 is TGTGCCATCAGTGTCGTGGCGGGAGCTCCCAATGAGCAGTTCTTC.

The chain joins TRBV20-1 to TRBJ1-2, with D possibly being TRBD1 (6 bases). The CDR3 covers 14 residues. Trimming stripped 3 bases from V and 1 base from J, with 12 bases between. Germline V gene lookup returns CDR1 DFQATT and CDR2 SNEGSKA (reference sequence). The CDR3 coding sequence is TGCAGTGCTAGTTTGGGGGCCAATAACTATGGCTACACCTTC. Its protein product is CSASLGANNYGYTF.

The V and J genes are TRBV5-1 and TRBJ2-5; tentatively, D is TRBD2 (5 bases). V lost 1 base, J lost 10 bases, and 20 bases lay in between. The germline V gene has CDR1 SGHRS and CDR2 YFSETQ. The CDR3 runs 15 residues. The CDR3 region has the DNA TGCGCCAGCAGCTTGTCAGCTAGCTCACGGGCAGTCCAGTACTTC. Residues: CASSLSASSRAVQYF.

V is TRBV5-4 and J is TRBJ1-1; 9 nucleotides agree with TRBD1. This CDR3 comprises 16 residues. Trimming cost V 4 bases and J 4 bases; bases outside gene matches: 11. Germline assignment: CDR1 SGHNT and CDR2 YYREEE (reference sequence). CDR3 loop: CASSQTGGAKITEAFF. For the CDR3, the DNA is TGTGCCAGCAGCCAAACAGGGGGCGCCAAGATCACTGAAGCTTTCTTT.